The clone carrying this T cell receptor (beta chain) was seen only once. The record originates from a study of blood T cell repertoires in COVID-19. Study information: PBMCs, B-cell-depleted T cells, or T cells provided the cDNA or gDNA that made up the material.

The protocol was immunoSEQ multiplex PCR, while the TCRdb copy is restricted to in-frame clones and leaves out a portion. The repertoire consists of about 240,000 clones, with around 87% occurring once and the leading ten covering less than 8.5%. The origin of this receptor is a woman in her seventies with active or convalescent COVID-19. Sequencing was performed on peripheral blood.

The CDR3 region is CASSSGEFWEEQYF. The DNA of the CDR3 is TGCGCCAGCAGCTCCGGGGAGTTTTGGGAGGAGCAGTACTTC. This rearrangement joins TRBV5-1 to TRBJ2-7; TRBD2 might be the D (5 bases). V dropped 3 bases and J dropped 7 bases, with 17 bases sitting between them. This CDR3 has 14 residues. Germline CDR1 SGHRS, CDR2 YFSETQ. The full variable domain, completed using reference TRBV5-1 and TRBJ2-7, is KAGVTQTPRYLIKTRGQQVTLSCSPISGHRSVSWYQQTPGQGLQFLFEYFSETQRNKGNFPGRFSGRQFSNSRSEMNVSTLELGDSALYLCASSSGEFWEEQYFGPGTRLTVT.